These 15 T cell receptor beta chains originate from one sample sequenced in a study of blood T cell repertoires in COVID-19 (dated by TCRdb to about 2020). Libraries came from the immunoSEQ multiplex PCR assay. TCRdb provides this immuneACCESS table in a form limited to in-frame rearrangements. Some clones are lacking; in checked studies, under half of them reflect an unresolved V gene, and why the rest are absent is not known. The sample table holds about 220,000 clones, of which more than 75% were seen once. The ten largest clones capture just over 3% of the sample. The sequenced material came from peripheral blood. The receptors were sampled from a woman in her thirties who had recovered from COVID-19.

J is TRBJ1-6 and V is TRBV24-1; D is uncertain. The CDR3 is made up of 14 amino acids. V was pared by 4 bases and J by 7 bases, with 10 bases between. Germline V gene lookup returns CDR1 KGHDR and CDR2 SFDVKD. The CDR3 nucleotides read TGTGCCACCAGTGAAGGGAGCCCGAATTCACCCCTCCACTTT. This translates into CATSEGSPNSPLHF.

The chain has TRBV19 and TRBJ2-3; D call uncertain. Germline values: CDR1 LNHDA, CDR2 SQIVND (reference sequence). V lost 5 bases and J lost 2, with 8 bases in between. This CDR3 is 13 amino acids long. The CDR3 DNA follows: TGTGCCAGTAGTGCCGACAACACAGATACGCAGTATTTT. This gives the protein CASSADNTDTQYF.

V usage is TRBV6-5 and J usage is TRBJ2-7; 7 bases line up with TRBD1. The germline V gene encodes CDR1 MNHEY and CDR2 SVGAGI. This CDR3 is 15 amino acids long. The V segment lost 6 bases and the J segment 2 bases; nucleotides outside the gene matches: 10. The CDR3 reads CASRPTGVTAYEQYF. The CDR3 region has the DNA TGTGCCAGCAGGCCCACAGGGGTCACAGCCTACGAGCAGTACTTC.

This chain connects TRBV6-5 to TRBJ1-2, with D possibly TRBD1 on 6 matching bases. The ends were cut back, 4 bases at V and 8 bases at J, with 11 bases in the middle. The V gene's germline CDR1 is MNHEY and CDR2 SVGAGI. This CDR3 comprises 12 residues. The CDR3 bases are TGTGCCAGCAGTTCCGGGACATGGGGCTACACCTTC. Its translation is CASSSGTWGYTF.

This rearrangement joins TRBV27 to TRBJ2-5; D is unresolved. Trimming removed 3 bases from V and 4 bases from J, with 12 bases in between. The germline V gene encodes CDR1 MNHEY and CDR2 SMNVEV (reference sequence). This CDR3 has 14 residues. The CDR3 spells CASSLNPPGETQYF. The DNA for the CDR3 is TGTGCCAGCAGTTTGAATCCCCCCGGAGAGACCCAGTACTTC.

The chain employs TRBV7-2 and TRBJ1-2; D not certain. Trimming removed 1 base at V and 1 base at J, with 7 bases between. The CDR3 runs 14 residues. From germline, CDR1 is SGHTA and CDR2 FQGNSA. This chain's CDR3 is CASSLGGLNYGYTF. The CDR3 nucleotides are TGTGCCAGCAGCTTAGGAGGGCTTAACTATGGCTACACCTTC. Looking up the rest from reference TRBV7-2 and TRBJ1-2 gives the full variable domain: GAGVSQSPSNKVTEKGKDVELRCDPISGHTALYWYRQSLGQGLEFLIYFQGNSAPDKSGLPSDRFSAERTGGSVSTLTIQRTQQEDSAVYLCASSLGGLNYGYTFGSGTRLTVV.

The CDR3 sequence is CASSLFGGTGLNEQYF. The CDR3, as DNA: TGTGCCAGCAGTTTATTCGGTGGGACAGGGCTCAACGAGCAGTACTTC. This chain uses TRBV27 with TRBJ2-7, with 9 positions matching TRBD1. Germline CDR1 MNHEY, CDR2 SMNVEV (reference sequence). There are 16 residues in the CDR3. V trimming: 1 base; J trimming: 5 bases; junction bases outside the gene matches: 9.

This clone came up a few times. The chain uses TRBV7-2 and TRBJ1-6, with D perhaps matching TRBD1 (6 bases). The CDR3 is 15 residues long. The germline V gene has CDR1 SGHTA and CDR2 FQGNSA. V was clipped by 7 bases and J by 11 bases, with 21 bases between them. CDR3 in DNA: TGTGCCAGCACCCTAAACAGGGATGTCCCTCCACCCCTCCACTTT. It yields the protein CASTLNRDVPPPLHF.

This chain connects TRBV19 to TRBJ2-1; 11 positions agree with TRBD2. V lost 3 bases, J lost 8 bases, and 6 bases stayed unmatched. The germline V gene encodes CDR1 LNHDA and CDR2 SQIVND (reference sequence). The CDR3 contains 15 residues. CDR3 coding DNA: TGTGCCAGTAGTATTACTAGCGGGGGCATATATGAGCAGTTCTTC. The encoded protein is CASSITSGGIYEQFF.

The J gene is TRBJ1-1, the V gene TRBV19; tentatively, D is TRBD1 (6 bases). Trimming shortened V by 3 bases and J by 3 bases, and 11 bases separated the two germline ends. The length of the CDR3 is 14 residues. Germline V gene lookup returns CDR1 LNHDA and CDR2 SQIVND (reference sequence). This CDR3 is CASSIQGRDTEAFF. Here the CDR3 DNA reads TGTGCCAGTAGTATTCAGGGGCGGGACACTGAAGCTTTCTTT.

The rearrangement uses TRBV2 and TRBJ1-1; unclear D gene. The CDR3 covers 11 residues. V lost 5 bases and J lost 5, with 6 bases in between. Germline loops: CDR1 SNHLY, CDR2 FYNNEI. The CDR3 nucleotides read TGTGCCAGCAGTAGAGAGACTGAAGCTTTCTTT. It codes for CASSRETEAFF.

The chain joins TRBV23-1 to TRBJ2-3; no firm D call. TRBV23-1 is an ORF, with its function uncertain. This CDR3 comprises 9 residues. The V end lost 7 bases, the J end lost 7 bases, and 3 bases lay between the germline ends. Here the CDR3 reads CASTYTQYF. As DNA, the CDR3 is TGCGCCAGCACTTATACGCAGTATTTT.

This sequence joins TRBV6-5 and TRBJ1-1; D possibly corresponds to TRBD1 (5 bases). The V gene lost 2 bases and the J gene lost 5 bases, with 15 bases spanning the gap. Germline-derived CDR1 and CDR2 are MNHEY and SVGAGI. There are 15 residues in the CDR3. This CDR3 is CASSYVTGGSTEAFF. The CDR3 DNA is TGTGCCAGCAGTTACGTTACCGGGGGTTCGACTGAAGCTTTCTTT.

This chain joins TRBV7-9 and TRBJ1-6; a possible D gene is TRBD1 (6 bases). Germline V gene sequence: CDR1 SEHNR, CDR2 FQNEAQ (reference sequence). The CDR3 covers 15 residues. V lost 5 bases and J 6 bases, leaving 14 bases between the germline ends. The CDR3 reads CASSPTGNFNSPLHF. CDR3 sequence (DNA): TGTGCCAGCAGCCCCACAGGGAACTTTAATTCACCCCTCCACTTT.

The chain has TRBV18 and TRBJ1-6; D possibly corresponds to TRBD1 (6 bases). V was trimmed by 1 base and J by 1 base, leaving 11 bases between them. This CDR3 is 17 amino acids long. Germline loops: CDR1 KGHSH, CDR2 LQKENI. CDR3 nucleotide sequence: TGTGCCAGCTCACCACTTCAGGGGTTTTCCTATAATTCACCCCTCCACTTT. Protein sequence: CASSPLQGFSYNSPLHF.